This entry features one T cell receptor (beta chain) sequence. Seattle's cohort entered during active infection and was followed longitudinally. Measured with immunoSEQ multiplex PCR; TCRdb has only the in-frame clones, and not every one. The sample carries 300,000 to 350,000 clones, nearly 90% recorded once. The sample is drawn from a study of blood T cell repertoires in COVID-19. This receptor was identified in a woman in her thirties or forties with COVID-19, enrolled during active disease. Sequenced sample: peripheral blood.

This CDR3 is CASKRADREINQPQHF. The CDR3 nucleotides are TGTGCCAGTAAAAGGGCGGACAGGGAAATCAATCAGCCCCAGCATTTT. The gene calls are TRBV19 and TRBJ1-5; TRBD1 aligns across 8 bases. Germline loops: CDR1 LNHDA, CDR2 SQIVND (reference sequence). V lost 7 bases to trimming and J lost 3 bases; unmatched junction nucleotides: 11. This CDR3 has 16 amino acids.